The source of this T cell receptor (beta chain) is a study of cytomegalovirus exposure and HLA in healthy donors. The PCR contained 60 Vbeta and 13 Jbeta primers. The data were produced by immunoSEQ multiplex PCR, yet TCRdb's version contains in-frame clones alone and is incomplete. The table lists about 190,000 clones, 77% of them singletons. A remark on this clone: Its antigen is as yet unknown.

Broader study findings: Per a later analysis, about 15,000 TCR beta sequences showed association with HLA alleles at 0.05 false discovery rate.

The receptor's source is a woman aged 25 to 39 in good health and CMV-seropositive. The sequenced material came from PBMCs.

This CDR3 is CASSIGTGVSQPQHF. The CDR3 DNA sequence: TGTGCCAGTAGTATAGGGACAGGGGTAAGTCAGCCCCAGCATTTT. The chain is built from TRBV19 and TRBJ1-5; 9 bases are a match to TRBD1. CDR1 LNHDA and CDR2 SQIVND come from the germline V gene (reference sequence). With 1 base clipped from V and 6 bases from J, the junction kept 4 bases outside the gene matches. There are 15 residues in the CDR3.